The present entry profiles one T cell receptor beta chain with its context. These data belong to a study of blood T cell repertoires in COVID-19. The wider study: Spain, Italy and the United States supplied samples that represented acute and convalescent COVID-19. PBMCs, B-cell-depleted T cells, or T cells were the source of the cDNA or gDNA that made up the material.

In the study's own analysis: Nucleated cell counts were estimated from reference gene primer amplification. The data were produced by immunoSEQ multiplex PCR, yet TCRdb's version contains in-frame clones alone and is incomplete. That table furnishes V, J and clone size, whereas the DNA furnished D and trimming. The sample includes fewer than 50,000 clones, 76% of them seen just once. This sequence was found in an elderly man with acute or convalescent COVID-19. What was sequenced was peripheral blood.

In DNA form, the CDR3 reads TGTGCCAGTAGTAAGGACAGGGAACGGCCCCAGCATTTT. Amino acids: CASSKDRERPQHF. V usage is TRBV19 and J usage is TRBJ1-5, with 8 bases matching TRBD1. The CDR3 is 13 amino acids. The junction had 5 bases not matched to a gene; V was cut back by 4 bases and J by 9 bases. Looked up from germline, CDR1 is LNHDA and CDR2 is SQIVND (reference sequence).